The rows below give T cell receptor beta chains drawn from one sample of a study of tumor T cells in aggressive B-cell lymphoma. The protocol was immunoSEQ multiplex PCR, while the TCRdb copy is restricted to in-frame clones and leaves out a portion. The data show 7,000 to 8,000 clones, roughly four fifths seen once. Sequenced: tumor tissue. These TCRs come from an adult with diffuse large B cell lymphoma. The CDR3 runs from the conserved cysteine through the conserved F or W. The D gene is left open where the match is weak. Rows may omit the clone size; those that give it use once, few, many or a size class.

size: .; V: TRBV5-1; J: TRBJ2-1; D: TRBD2; CDR3: CASSPRLAGDHYNEQFF; DNA: TGTGCCAGCAGTCCTCGACTAGCGGGAGACCACTACAATGAGCAGTTCTTC
size: .; V: TRBV6-5; J: TRBJ2-7; D: .; CDR3: CASSYSGGGSSYEQYF; DNA: TGTGCCAGCAGTTACTCTGGCGGAGGGAGCTCCTACGAGCAGTACTTC
size: .; V: TRBV27; J: TRBJ2-3; D: TRBD1; CDR3: CASRSLLQGVTQYF; DNA: TGTGCCAGCAGGTCCCTTCTACAGGGGGTTACGCAGTATTTT
size: .; V: TRBV7-3; J: TRBJ2-2; D: TRBD2; CDR3: CASSSGLAGVGGELFF; DNA: TGTGCCAGCAGCTCCGGACTAGCGGGAGTTGGCGGGGAGCTGTTTTTT
size: .; V: TRBV19; J: TRBJ1-6; D: .; CDR3: CASSVTGSNSPLHF; DNA: TGTGCCAGTAGCGTTACAGGGTCTAATTCACCCCTCCACTTT
size: .; V: TRBV28; J: TRBJ2-7; D: TRBD2; CDR3: CASSSPGGYEQYF; DNA: TGTGCCAGCAGTTCCCCGGGGGGTTACGAGCAGTACTTC
size: once; V: TRBV4-3; J: TRBJ2-7; D: .; CDR3: CASSQDRRVANYEQYF; DNA: TGCGCCAGCAGCCAAGACCGGCGGGTGGCAAATTACGAGCAGTACTTC
size: few; V: TRBV6-8; J: TRBJ2-7; D: .; CDR3: CASSYSGLGEQYF; DNA: TGTGCCAGCAGTTACTCGGGGCTCGGCGAGCAGTACTTC
size: .; V: TRBV28; J: TRBJ1-1; D: .; CDR3: CASRVRGAEAFF; DNA: TGTGCCAGCAGGGTCCGGGGGGCTGAAGCTTTCTTT
size: .; V: TRBV28; J: TRBJ2-5; D: TRBD1; CDR3: CASSRDRRETQYF; DNA: TGTGCCAGCAGCCGGGACAGGAGAGAGACCCAGTACTTC
size: .; V: TRBV10-2; J: TRBJ2-7; D: .; CDR3: CASSAFGGPLEQYF; DNA: TGCGCCAGCAGCGCCTTCGGGGGTCCTCTGGAGCAGTACTTC
size: .; V: TRBV29-1; J: TRBJ2-3; D: .; CDR3: CSVERTEEDTQYF; DNA: TGCAGCGTTGAAAGGACGGAGGAAGATACGCAGTATTTT
size: .; V: TRBV7-6; J: TRBJ1-5; D: TRBD1; CDR3: CASSLDRGRNQLQHF; DNA: TGTGCCAGCAGCTTAGACAGGGGACGGAATCAGCTCCAGCATTTT
size: .; V: TRBV4-3; J: TRBJ2-4; D: .; CDR3: CASSQDRRGLDIQYF; DNA: TGCGCCAGCAGCCAGGACCGTCGCGGGTTAGACATTCAGTACTTC
size: few; V: TRBV6-1; J: TRBJ2-7; D: .; CDR3: CASSELGATREQYF; DNA: TGTGCCAGCAGTGAGTTGGGGGCCACTAGGGAGCAGTACTTC
size: .; V: TRBV7-2; J: TRBJ1-2; D: .; CDR3: CASTPLAGRYTF; DNA: TGTGCCAGCACCCCTCTGGCGGGCCGCTACACCTTC
size: .; V: TRBV2; J: TRBJ2-5; D: TRBD1; CDR3: CASSRQGTGGETQYF; DNA: TGTGCCAGCAGTAGACAGGGGACAGGAGGAGAGACCCAGTACTTC
size: .; V: TRBV4-2; J: TRBJ2-1; D: .; CDR3: CASSQDGGSHNEQFF; DNA: TGTGCCAGCAGCCAAGACGGGGGTTCTCACAATGAGCAGTTCTTC
size: .; V: TRBV18; J: TRBJ1-1; D: .; CDR3: CASSQGTEAFF; DNA: TGTGCCAGCTCCCAGGGCACTGAAGCTTTCTTT
size: .; V: TRBV7-9; J: TRBJ2-7; D: TRBD1; CDR3: CASSPRPPSGQIYEQYF; DNA: TGTGCCAGCAGCCCCCGGCCCCCCTCGGGACAGATCTACGAGCAGTACTTC